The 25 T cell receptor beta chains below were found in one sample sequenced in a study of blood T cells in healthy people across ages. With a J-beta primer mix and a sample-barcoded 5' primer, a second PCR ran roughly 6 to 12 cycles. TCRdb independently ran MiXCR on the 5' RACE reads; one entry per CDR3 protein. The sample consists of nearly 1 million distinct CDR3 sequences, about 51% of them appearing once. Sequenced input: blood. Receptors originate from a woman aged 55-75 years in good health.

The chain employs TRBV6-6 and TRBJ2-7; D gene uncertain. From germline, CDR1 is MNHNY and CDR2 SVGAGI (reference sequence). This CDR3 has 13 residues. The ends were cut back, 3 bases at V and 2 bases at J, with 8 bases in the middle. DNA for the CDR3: TGTGCCAGCAGTTATACGATAACCTACGAGCAGTACTTC. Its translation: CASSYTITYEQYF.

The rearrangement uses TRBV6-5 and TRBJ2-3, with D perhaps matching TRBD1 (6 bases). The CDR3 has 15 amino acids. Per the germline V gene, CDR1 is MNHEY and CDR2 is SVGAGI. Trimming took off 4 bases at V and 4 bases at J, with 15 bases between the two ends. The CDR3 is CASSLEGHSPDTQYF. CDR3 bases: TGTGCCAGCAGTTTAGAGGGACACAGCCCAGATACGCAGTATTTT.

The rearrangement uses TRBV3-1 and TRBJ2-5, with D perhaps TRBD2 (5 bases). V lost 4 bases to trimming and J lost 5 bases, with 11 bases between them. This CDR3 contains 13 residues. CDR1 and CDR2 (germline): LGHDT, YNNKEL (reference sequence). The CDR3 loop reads CASSLARRETQYF. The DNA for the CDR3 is TGTGCCAGCAGCCTCGCGAGGAGGGAGACCCAGTACTTC.

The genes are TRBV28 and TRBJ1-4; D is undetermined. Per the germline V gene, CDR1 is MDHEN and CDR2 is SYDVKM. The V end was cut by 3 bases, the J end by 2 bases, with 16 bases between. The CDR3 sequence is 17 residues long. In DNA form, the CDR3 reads TGTGCCAGCAGTTTCCTGAATCGAGGAAGGACTAATGAAAAACTGTTTTTT. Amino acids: CASSFLNRGRTNEKLFF.

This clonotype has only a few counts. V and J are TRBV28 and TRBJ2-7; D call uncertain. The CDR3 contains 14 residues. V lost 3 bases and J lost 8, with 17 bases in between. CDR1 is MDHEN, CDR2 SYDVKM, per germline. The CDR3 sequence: CASSLMGRLLKQYF. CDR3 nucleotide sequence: TGTGCCAGCAGTTTGATGGGAAGGCTACTGAAGCAGTACTTC.

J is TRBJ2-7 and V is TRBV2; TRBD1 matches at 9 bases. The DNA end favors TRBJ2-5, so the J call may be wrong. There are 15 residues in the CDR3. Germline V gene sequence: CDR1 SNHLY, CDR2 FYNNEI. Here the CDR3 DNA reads TGTGCCAGCAGTGACCCAACAGGGGGCTGGGAGACCCAGTACTTC. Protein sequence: CASSDPTGGWETQYF.

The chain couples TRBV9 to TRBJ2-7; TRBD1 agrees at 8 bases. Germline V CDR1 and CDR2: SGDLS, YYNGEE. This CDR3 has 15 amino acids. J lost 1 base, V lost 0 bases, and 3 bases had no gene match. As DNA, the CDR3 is TGTGCCAGCAGCGTAGCCGACAGGGGTTCCTACGAGCAGTACTTC. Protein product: CASSVADRGSYEQYF.

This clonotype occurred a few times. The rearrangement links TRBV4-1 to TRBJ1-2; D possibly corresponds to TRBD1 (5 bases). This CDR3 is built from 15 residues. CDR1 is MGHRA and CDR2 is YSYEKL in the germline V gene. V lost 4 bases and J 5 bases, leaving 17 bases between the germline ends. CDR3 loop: CASSPGTGLGYGYTF. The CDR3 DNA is TGCGCCAGCAGCCCAGGAACGGGGCTCGGGTATGGCTACACCTTC.

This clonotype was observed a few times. CDR3 bases: TGTGCCTGGGACCGAACCCGAGACACTGAAGCTTTCTTT. It yields the protein CAWDRTRDTEAFF. The J gene is TRBJ1-1, the V gene TRBV30, with D hard to call. The CDR3 has 13 amino acids. Looked up from germline, CDR1 is GTSNPN and CDR2 is SVGIG (reference sequence). The ends were cut back, 5 bases at V and 3 bases at J, with 13 bases in the middle.

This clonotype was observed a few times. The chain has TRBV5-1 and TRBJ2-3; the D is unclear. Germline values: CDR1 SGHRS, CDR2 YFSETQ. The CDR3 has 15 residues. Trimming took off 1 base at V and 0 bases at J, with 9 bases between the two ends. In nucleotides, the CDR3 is TGCGCCAGCAGCTTGAGGCAGTCTAGCACAGATACGCAGTATTTT. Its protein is CASSLRQSSTDTQYF.

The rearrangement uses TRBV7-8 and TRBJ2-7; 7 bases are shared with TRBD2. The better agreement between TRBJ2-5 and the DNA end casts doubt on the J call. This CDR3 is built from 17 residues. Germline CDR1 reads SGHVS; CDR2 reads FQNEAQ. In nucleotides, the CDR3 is TGTGCCACCCACCGGGTCTCCCTAGCGGAGTTCCAAGAGACCCAGTACTTC. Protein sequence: CATHRVSLAEFQETQYF.

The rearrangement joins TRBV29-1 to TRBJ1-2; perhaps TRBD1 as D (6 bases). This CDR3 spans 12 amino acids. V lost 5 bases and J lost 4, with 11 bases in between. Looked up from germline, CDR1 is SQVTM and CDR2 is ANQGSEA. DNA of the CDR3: TGCAGCGTTAGCGGGACACGCTATGGCTACACCTTC. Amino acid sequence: CSVSGTRYGYTF. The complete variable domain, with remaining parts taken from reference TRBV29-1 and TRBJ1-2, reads SAVISQKPSRDICQRGTSLTIQCQVDSQVTMMFWYRQQPGQSLTLIATANQGSEATYESGFVIDKFPISRPNLTFSTLTVSNMSPEDSSIYLCSVSGTRYGYTFGSGTRLTVV.

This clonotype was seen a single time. The CDR3 here is CSHYSASSYNEQFF. The CDR3 DNA reads as TGCAGTCATTATAGCGCGAGCTCCTACAATGAGCAGTTCTTC. The chain couples TRBV20-1 to TRBJ2-1; D is perhaps TRBD2 (5 bases). Trimming cost V 8 bases and J 0 bases, with 14 bases left between them. Germline-derived CDR1 and CDR2 are DFQATT and SNEGSKA (reference sequence). CDR3 size: 14 residues.

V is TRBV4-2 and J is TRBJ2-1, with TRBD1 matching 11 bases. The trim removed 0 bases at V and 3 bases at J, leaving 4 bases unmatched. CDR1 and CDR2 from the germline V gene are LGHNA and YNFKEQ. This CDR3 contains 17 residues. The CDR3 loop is CASSQDHGTGGYNEQFF. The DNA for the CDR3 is TGTGCCAGCAGCCAAGATCACGGGACAGGGGGCTACAATGAGCAGTTCTTC.

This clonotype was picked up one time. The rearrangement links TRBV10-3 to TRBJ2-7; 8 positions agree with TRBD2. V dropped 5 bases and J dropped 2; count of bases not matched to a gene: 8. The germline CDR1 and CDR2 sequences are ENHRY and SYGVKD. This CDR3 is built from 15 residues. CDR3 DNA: TGTGCCATCAGTAGTCCTAGCGGGCAAACCTACGAGCAGTACTTC. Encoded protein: CAISSPSGQTYEQYF.

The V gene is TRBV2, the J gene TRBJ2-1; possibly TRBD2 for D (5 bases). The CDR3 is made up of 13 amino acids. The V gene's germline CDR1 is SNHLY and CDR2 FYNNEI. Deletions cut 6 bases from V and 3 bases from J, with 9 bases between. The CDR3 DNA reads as TGTGCCAGCAGGGAGCGGTTCTACAATGAGCAGTTCTTC. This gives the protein CASRERFYNEQFF.

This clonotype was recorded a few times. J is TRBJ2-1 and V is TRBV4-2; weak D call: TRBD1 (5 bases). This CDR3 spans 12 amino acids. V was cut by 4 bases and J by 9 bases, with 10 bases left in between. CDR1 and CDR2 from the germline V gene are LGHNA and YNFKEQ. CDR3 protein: CASSPLGAEQFF. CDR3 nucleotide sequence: TGTGCCAGCAGCCCCCTTGGGGCTGAGCAGTTCTTC.

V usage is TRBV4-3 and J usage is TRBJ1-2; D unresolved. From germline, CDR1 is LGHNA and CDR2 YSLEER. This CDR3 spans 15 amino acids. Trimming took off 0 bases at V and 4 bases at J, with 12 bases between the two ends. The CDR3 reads CASSQDPQPVYGYTF. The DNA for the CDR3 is TGCGCCAGCAGCCAAGACCCGCAGCCAGTCTATGGCTACACCTTC.

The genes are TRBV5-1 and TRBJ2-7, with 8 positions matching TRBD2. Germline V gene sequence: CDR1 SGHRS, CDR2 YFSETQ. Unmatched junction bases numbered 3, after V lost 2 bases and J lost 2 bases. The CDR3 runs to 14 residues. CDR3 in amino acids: CASSFREGTYEQYF. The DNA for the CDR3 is TGCGCCAGCAGCTTTCGGGAGGGAACCTACGAGCAGTACTTC.

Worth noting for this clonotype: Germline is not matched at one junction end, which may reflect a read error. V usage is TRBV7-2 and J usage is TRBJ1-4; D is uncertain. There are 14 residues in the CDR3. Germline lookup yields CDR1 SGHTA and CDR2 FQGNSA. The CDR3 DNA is TGTGCCAGCAGCTTGACTACAACTAATGGAAAACTGTTTTTT. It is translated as CASSLTTTNGKLFF.

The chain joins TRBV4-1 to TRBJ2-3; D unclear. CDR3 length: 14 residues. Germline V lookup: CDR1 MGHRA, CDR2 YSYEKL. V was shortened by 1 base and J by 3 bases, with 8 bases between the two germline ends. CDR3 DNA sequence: TGCGCCAGCAGCCAAGTAGACCAGACAGATACGCAGTATTTT. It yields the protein CASSQVDQTDTQYF.

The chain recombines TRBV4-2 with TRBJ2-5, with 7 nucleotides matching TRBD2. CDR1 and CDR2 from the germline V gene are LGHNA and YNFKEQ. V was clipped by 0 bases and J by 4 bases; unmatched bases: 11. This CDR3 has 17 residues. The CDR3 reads CASSQEGLAATRETQYF. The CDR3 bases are TGTGCCAGCAGCCAAGAAGGGCTAGCGGCTACTCGAGAGACCCAGTACTTC.

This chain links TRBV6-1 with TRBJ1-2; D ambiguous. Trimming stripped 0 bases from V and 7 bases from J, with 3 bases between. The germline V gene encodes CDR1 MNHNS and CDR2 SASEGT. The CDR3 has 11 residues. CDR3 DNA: TGTGCCAGCAGTGAAGCGCGTGGCTACACCTTC. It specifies CASSEARGYTF.

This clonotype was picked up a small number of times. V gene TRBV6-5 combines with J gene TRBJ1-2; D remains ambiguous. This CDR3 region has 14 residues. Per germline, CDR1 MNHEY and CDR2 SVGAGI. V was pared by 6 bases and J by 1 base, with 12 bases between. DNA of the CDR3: TGTGCCAGCAGCACCCTGGGGAGTAACTATGGCTACACCTTC. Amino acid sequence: CASSTLGSNYGYTF.

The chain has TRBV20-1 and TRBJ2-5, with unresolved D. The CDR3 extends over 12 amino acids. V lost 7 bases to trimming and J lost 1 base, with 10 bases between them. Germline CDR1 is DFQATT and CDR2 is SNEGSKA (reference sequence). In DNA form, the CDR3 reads TGCAGTGGGGCGAAGGGCCAAGAGACCCAGTACTTC. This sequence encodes CSGAKGQETQYF.